This section outlines one T cell receptor (beta chain) sequence together with its context. The data were obtained in a study of cytomegalovirus exposure and HLA in healthy donors. The primer mix had 60 Vbeta and 13 Jbeta primers. Generated by immunoSEQ multiplex PCR, the TCRdb table keeps only in-frame clones and is missing some. The table records tens of thousands of clones, about 73% of them present only once. Trimming removed 0 bases from V and 4 bases from J; junction bases left unmatched: 2. The germline gives CDR1 MNHEY, CDR2 SVGAGI. The CDR3 runs to 14 residues. The sequenced material came from PBMCs. The chain couples TRBV6-5 to TRBJ1-2; 7 nucleotides match TRBD1. The sequence derives from a woman in her 30s in good health and CMV-seronegative. Written as DNA, the CDR3 is TGTGCCAGCAGTTACTCGACAGGGTTCTATGGCTACACCTTC. Encoded protein: CASSYSTGFYGYTF.